This is a list of T cell receptor beta chains from one sample in a study of T-cell memory formation after mild COVID-19. In TCRdb, the 5' RACE reads were re-called with MiXCR into one record per CDR3 protein. The data hold over 70,000 distinct CDR3 sequences, with more than 10% observed a single time. The material sequenced was PBMCs or a T cell subset sorted from them (not recorded which). The receptors were gathered from an adult woman who had mild COVID-19 (a few samples of this study predate the infection). Cell type and time point are not known. Each CDR3 is given with its conserved first and last residue. A D gene is named only where the DNA matches it firmly. Only part of the rows carry a size: once, few, many, or a class if the clone is expanded.

v_gene	j_gene	d_gene	abundance	CDR3nt	CDR3aa
TRBV10-3	TRBJ1-5	.	.	TGTGCCATCAGTGATAAACGGGGTGCTGGCAATCAGCCCCAGCATTTT	CAISDKRGAGNQPQHF
TRBV4-1	TRBJ1-1	TRBD1	few	TGCGCCAGCAGCCAAGTTAGGGACAGGGGGTCCTACACTGAAGCTTTCTTT	CASSQVRDRGSYTEAFF
TRBV20-1	TRBJ2-7	.	few	TGCAGTGCTAGAGGACCCAGGGGCTACGAGCAGTACTTC	CSARGPRGYEQYF
TRBV12-3/TRBV12-4	TRBJ2-5	.	.	TGTGCCAGCGGCCCCCGTACAGGGTCGGGAGAGACCCAGTACTTC	CASGPRTGSGETQYF
TRBV5-1	TRBJ1-3	.	few	TGCGCCAGCAGCTTGGAGGTATCCTCTGGAAACACCATATATTTT	CASSLEVSSGNTIYF
TRBV3-1	TRBJ1-3	.	.	TGTGCCAGCAGCCTACAAAGGGTGAGCTCTGGAAACACCATATATTTT	CASSLQRVSSGNTIYF
TRBV10-3	TRBJ2-7	TRBD2	.	TGTGCCTCAAGGGATACTAGCGGGGGTGCCCCCTACGAGCAGTACTTC	CASRDTSGGAPYEQYF
TRBV14	TRBJ2-5	.	few	TGTGCCAGCAGCCAATGGGACGAGCAAGAGACCCAGTACTTC	CASSQWDEQETQYF
TRBV4-1	TRBJ2-2	.	few	TGCGCCAGCAGCCTTACCCACACCGGGGAGCTGTTTTTT	CASSLTHTGELFF
TRBV5-6	TRBJ2-5	TRBD2	many	TGTGCCAGCAGCTTAAGGACTAGCGGCTACGAAGAGACCCAGTACTTC	CASSLRTSGYEETQYF
TRBV29-1	TRBJ1-4	.	.	TGCAGCGCCCCCAGACATCCTAATGAAAAACTGTTTTTT	CSAPRHPNEKLFF
TRBV6-5	TRBJ1-1	.	few	TGTGCCAGCAGTTACGGAACCCTTGAAGCTTTCTTT	CASSYGTLEAFF
TRBV20-1	TRBJ2-2	TRBD1	few	TGCAGTGCAGCCGGGACAGGGAATACCGGGGAGCTGTTTTTT	CSAAGTGNTGELFF
TRBV6-5	TRBJ2-1	.	.	TGTGCCAGCAGTTACTCGAAATCGCCCTACAATGAGCAGTTCTTC	CASSYSKSPYNEQFF
TRBV29-1	TRBJ2-3	TRBD1	.	TGCAGCGTCGAAGGACAGGAGCGCACAGATACGCAGTATTTT	CSVEGQERTDTQYF
TRBV4-1	TRBJ1-6	TRBD1	.	TGCGCCAGCAGCCACAGGGAACAGGGGGTGAATTCACCCCTCCACTTT	CASSHREQGVNSPLHF
TRBV12-3/TRBV12-4	TRBJ2-1	.	few	TGTGCTTGCAGTGGAACGGGAGAGCAGTTCTTC	CACSGTGEQFF
TRBV7-9	TRBJ2-7	.	.	TGTGCCAGCAGCTTCTGGGGCCAGGGGAACTACGAGCAGTACTTC	CASSFWGQGNYEQYF
TRBV6-5	TRBJ1-1	TRBD1	.	TGTGCCAGTCAGCTACGACAGGGGATGAACACTGAAGCTTTCTTT	CASQLRQGMNTEAFF
TRBV27	TRBJ1-2	.	.	TGTGCCAGCAGCAACGCAGGGACCGAGCCTAACTATGGCTACACCTTC	CASSNAGTEPNYGYTF
TRBV19	TRBJ2-1	TRBD2	few	TGTGCCAGTAGTATACTAGCGGGAGGCTCCAATGAGCAGTTCTTC	CASSILAGGSNEQFF
TRBV12-3/TRBV12-4	TRBJ2-3	TRBD2	.	TGTGCCAGCTGGGGCCCTAGCGGGAGTACAGATACGCAGTATTTT	CASWGPSGSTDTQYF
TRBV4-3	TRBJ2-2	TRBD2	.	TGCGCCAGCAGCCAATCCAGTCTAGCGGGAGTCAGCACCGGGGAGCTGTTTTTT	CASSQSSLAGVSTGELFF
TRBV5-6	TRBJ2-5	.	few	TGTGCCAGCAGCTTGGGGGTCTTACAAGAGACCCAGTACTTC	CASSLGVLQETQYF
TRBV20-1	TRBJ2-1	TRBD2	few	TGCAGTGCCCCACCCGCCGGGACTAGCGGGGGTTATTATTACAATGAGCAGTTCTTC	CSAPPAGTSGGYYYNEQFF
TRBV6-2/TRBV6-3	TRBJ1-2	TRBD1	few	TGTGCCAGCAGTTATTTCCTCGGACAGGGGCAGCTGCTCAGCTATGGCTACACCTTC	CASSYFLGQGQLLSYGYTF
TRBV4-2	TRBJ1-2	.	.	TGTGCCAGCAGCCAAGATAGCGCCGGAACTAACTATGGCTACACCTTC	CASSQDSAGTNYGYTF
TRBV6-2/TRBV6-3	TRBJ2-3	.	.	TGTGCCAGCAGCCGAGACAGCCAGAGCACAGATACGCAGTATTTT	CASSRDSQSTDTQYF
TRBV7-9	TRBJ2-3	.	.	TGTGCCAGCACCTGGAGGGGCCAAGGGGGAGATACGCAGTATTTT	CASTWRGQGGDTQYF
TRBV27	TRBJ2-2	.	.	TGTGCCAGCAGTTTCGTGGGGGGCACCGGGGAGCTGTTTTTT	CASSFVGGTGELFF
TRBV5-1	TRBJ1-2	.	many	TGCGCCAGCAGCTTGGCCGGTGGAAATGGCTACACCTTC	CASSLAGGNGYTF
TRBV18	TRBJ2-1	TRBD2	.	TGTGCCAGCTCACCCTTCACTAGCGGGTCCTACAATGAGCAGTTCTTC	CASSPFTSGSYNEQFF
TRBV7-8	TRBJ1-5	.	.	TGTGCCAGTGCTGACCCCGACTTAAATCAGCCCCAGCATTTT	CASADPDLNQPQHF
TRBV4-1	TRBJ2-5	.	many	TGCGCCAGCAGCCAAGATGGTGGCGGGCCGAGAGAGACCCAGTACTTC	CASSQDGGGPRETQYF
TRBV12-3/TRBV12-4	TRBJ2-5	TRBD1	.	TGTGCCAGCAGTTTTCGGTATGCGGGGACAGGGCTCCCAGAGACCCAGTACTTC	CASSFRYAGTGLPETQYF
TRBV25-1	TRBJ2-5	.	.	TGTGCCAGCAAGGACTGGGGTCGAGAGACCCAGTACTTC	CASKDWGRETQYF
TRBV30	TRBJ2-7	TRBD1	.	TGTGCCTGGAGTGAGATGACAGGGACATACGAGCAGTACTTC	CAWSEMTGTYEQYF
TRBV7-8	TRBJ2-7	TRBD1	few	TGTGCCAGCAGCTACGGACAGGGGCACTCCTACGAGCAGTACTTC	CASSYGQGHSYEQYF
TRBV27	TRBJ2-7	.	many	TGTGCCAGCAGTTTATCGGGCCCCTACGAGCAGTACTTC	CASSLSGPYEQYF
TRBV24-1	TRBJ2-1	TRBD2	.	TGTGCCACCAGTGATTGGTCACAGGCGGGGGGCTCTGGCGGTGAGCAGTTCTTC	CATSDWSQAGGSGGEQFF
TRBV7-9	TRBJ2-7	.	.	TGTGCCAGCAGCCCTAGGGGTCAGGGGAGCTACGAGCAGTACTTC	CASSPRGQGSYEQYF
TRBV14	TRBJ1-1	.	once	TGTGCCAGCAGCCACGGGATCACTGAAGCTTTCTTT	CASSHGITEAFF
TRBV5-6	TRBJ1-5	.	.	TGTGCCAGCAGCCATCGTGGCCAAAATCAGCCCCAGCATTTT	CASSHRGQNQPQHF
TRBV29-1	TRBJ2-7	.	.	TGCAGCGTTGAAGGGATGGCAGGAAGGACCTACGAGCAGTACTTC	CSVEGMAGRTYEQYF
TRBV7-9	TRBJ2-7	TRBD2	.	TGTGCCAGCAGCTTTAGCGGGAGAACCGAAAATGGAGGGCAGTACTTC	CASSFSGRTENGGQYF
TRBV7-9	TRBJ1-1	.	few	TGTGCCAGCAGCTTAGGCGTCGCTGAAGCTTTCTTT	CASSLGVAEAFF
TRBV29-1	TRBJ1-5	.	.	TGCAGCGTTGCGCCCCAGCATTTT	CSVAPQHF
TRBV12-3/TRBV12-4	TRBJ2-6	.	once	TGTGCCAGCAGTGACCGGGTTCTTAGCTCTGGGGCCAACGTCCTGACTTTC	CASSDRVLSSGANVLTF
TRBV24-1	TRBJ2-5	TRBD1	.	TGTGCCACCAGTGATTTAAGGGACAGGGGAATAGAGACCCAGTACTTC	CATSDLRDRGIETQYF
TRBV7-6	TRBJ1-5	.	.	TGTGCCAGCAGCTTAGAACAGGGCCCCAATCAGCCCCAGCATTTT	CASSLEQGPNQPQHF
TRBV3-1	TRBJ2-1	TRBD2	few	TGTGCCAGCAGCCATCCGGGACTAGCTGTTGAGCAGTTCTTC	CASSHPGLAVEQFF
TRBV4-1	TRBJ1-1	.	.	TGCGCCAGCAGCCAAGACAGGGGTAGGGGCACTGAAGCTTTCTTT	CASSQDRGRGTEAFF
TRBV4-3	TRBJ2-3	.	.	TGCGCCAGCAGCCAATATTTTTCGGGGGCGCCCGATACGCAGTATTTT	CASSQYFSGAPDTQYF
TRBV4-3	TRBJ2-1	TRBD2	.	TGCGCCAGCAGCCAAGAATCTCGGCGGGAGGGATACAATGAGCAGTTCTTC	CASSQESRREGYNEQFF
TRBV24-1	TRBJ2-5	.	.	TGTGCCACCAGTGACCGTCGGACTGCCCAAGAGACCCAGTACTTC	CATSDRRTAQETQYF
TRBV11-3	TRBJ2-7	TRBD1	.	TGTGCCAGCAGCTCAACAGGGGGCGATTGGGAGCAGTACTTC	CASSSTGGDWEQYF
TRBV4-1	TRBJ2-5	.	few	TGCGCCAGCAGTCGAACCGGGACTGAAAAAGAGACCCAGTACTTC	CASSRTGTEKETQYF
TRBV7-8	TRBJ2-7	TRBD2	few	TGTGCCAGCAGCTTCCTAGCGGGAGAGGCTTACGAGCAGTACTTC	CASSFLAGEAYEQYF
TRBV12-3/TRBV12-4	TRBJ1-4	TRBD1	few	TGTGCCAGCAGTTTAGCCGACAGGGGTGGGGAAAAACTGTTTTTT	CASSLADRGGEKLFF